The rows below give T cell receptor beta chains drawn from one sample of a study of CD8 T cells in Susac syndrome. TCRdb reprocessed the immunoSEQ multiplex PCR reads with MiXCR, giving one entry per CDR3 protein. The table shows around 20,000 distinct CDR3 sequences, with 95% occurring only once. The sequenced sample consisted of CD8+ T cells from PBMCs. The origin of the receptors is a human donor in good health. The CDR3 runs from the conserved cysteine through the conserved F or W. Fields, in order: V gene, J gene, D gene, clone size, CDR3 DNA, CDR3 protein. D genes are given only for firm matches. Size is omitted from some rows. Given values are once, few, many or a class for expanded clones.

>TRBV13|TRBJ2-3|TRBD2|.
TGTGCCAGCACCCGACTAGCGGGAGTCGAAGATACGCAGTATTTT
CASTRLAGVEDTQYF
>TRBV28|TRBJ1-2|.|.
TGTGCCAGCAGTATAACAGGGATGTATGGCTACACCTTC
CASSITGMYGYTF
>TRBV6-2/TRBV6-3|TRBJ2-1|TRBD2|.
TGTGCCAGCAGCGGACTAGCGGAGTACAATGAGCAGTTCTTC
CASSGLAEYNEQFF
>TRBV25-1|TRBJ1-1|.|.
TGTGCCAGCAGTTTGGACAGAAAGAACACTGAAGCTTTCTTT
CASSLDRKNTEAFF
>TRBV7-9|TRBJ1-5|TRBD1|.
TGTGCCAGCAGCCATTTCATGGGACAGACTCATCAGCCCCAGCATTTT
CASSHFMGQTHQPQHF
>TRBV6-1|TRBJ2-4|.|.
TGTGCCAGCAGTGAACGCACGGATGTAAGGGCCAAAAACATTCAGTACTTC
CASSERTDVRAKNIQYF
>TRBV2|TRBJ2-7|TRBD1|.
TGTGCCAGCAGTGAAGAGTGGGACAGGATAACCTACGAGCAGTACTTC
CASSEEWDRITYEQYF
>TRBV24-1|TRBJ2-1|.|once
TGTGCCACCAGTGCCCAGCTCCCCTACAATGAGCAGTTCTTC
CATSAQLPYNEQFF
>TRBV5-4|TRBJ2-1|TRBD2|.
TGTGCCAGCAGCCAGCTCGGACTAGCGAGAGATGAGCAGTTCTTC
CASSQLGLARDEQFF
>TRBV7-2|TRBJ2-1|TRBD1|.
TGTGCCAGCAGCCCGTTAGGGGGCCGTATGTACAATGAGCAGTTCTTC
CASSPLGGRMYNEQFF
>TRBV25-1|TRBJ2-1|.|.
TGTGCCAGCACTGGTGGGGGAGTGCCAATCTCCTACAATGAGCAGTTCTTC
CASTGGGVPISYNEQFF
>TRBV7-9|TRBJ1-5|.|.
TGTGCCAGCAGCTTAGAGGGTCCCAATCAGCCCCAGCATTTT
CASSLEGPNQPQHF
>TRBV7-8|TRBJ2-1|TRBD1|.
TGTGCCAGCAGTTGGCCACCGGGACAGTTGATTTTCAACGATGAGCAGTTCTTC
CASSWPPGQLIFNDEQFF
>TRBV11-2|TRBJ2-1|TRBD2|.
TGTGCCAGCAGCTTACTAGCGGGAGGGCCCCATGAGCAGTTCTTC
CASSLLAGGPHEQFF
>TRBV29-1|TRBJ1-2|TRBD1|.
TGCAGCGTTGACGGCAGGGGGCCCGGCTATGGCTACACCTTC
CSVDGRGPGYGYTF
>TRBV19|TRBJ2-5|.|.
TGTGCCAGTAGGGGTACTAGTCGAGAGACCCAGTACTTC
CASRGTSRETQYF
>TRBV12-3/TRBV12-4|TRBJ2-1|.|.
TGTGCCAGCACAGGGCGAAGCGGATTACAGTTCTTC
CASTGRSGLQFF
>TRBV7-9|TRBJ1-6|TRBD1|.
TGTGCCAGCAGCTCTGTATTAAAAGGACAGGGGAGCAATTCACCCCTCCACTTT
CASSSVLKGQGSNSPLHF
>TRBV6-5|TRBJ1-5|.|.
TGTGCCAGCAGTCTCCGGTGGGGGAGCAATCAGCCCCAGCATTTT
CASSLRWGSNQPQHF
>TRBV27|TRBJ2-3|TRBD2|.
TGTGCCAGCAGTTTACTAGCGGGAGGGCCCTCTCCAGATACGCAGTATTTT
CASSLLAGGPSPDTQYF
>TRBV20-1|TRBJ2-7|TRBD2|few
TGCAGTGCTAGAGATATTAAGCGGGAGCTCTACGAGCAGTACTTC
CSARDIKRELYEQYF
>TRBV2|TRBJ2-2|.|once
TGTGCCAGCAGTGATCAAGGAAACACCGGGGAGCTGTTTTTT
CASSDQGNTGELFF
>TRBV2|TRBJ1-1|.|once
TGTGCCAGCAGTGAGAGGGGCTCCAACACTGAAGCTTTCTTT
CASSERGSNTEAFF
>TRBV27|TRBJ2-7|TRBD2|.
TGTGCCAGCAGTACACTAGCGGGAGAGGGGTCCTACGAGCAGTACTTC
CASSTLAGEGSYEQYF
>TRBV7-2|TRBJ2-1|.|.
TGTGCCAGCAGCTTAGCGGGAGTGTCCCTGAAGTTCAATGAGCAGTTCTTC
CASSLAGVSLKFNEQFF
>TRBV7-2|TRBJ2-1|.|.
TGTGCCAGCAGCGCGACTCTCAATGAGCAGTTCTTC
CASSATLNEQFF
>TRBV7-9|TRBJ2-7|.|.
TGTGCCAGCAGCTCTTCGGAACACAGGGCCTACGAGCAGTACTTC
CASSSSEHRAYEQYF
>TRBV3-1|TRBJ2-1|TRBD2|.
TGTGCCAGCAGCCAAGATGGCGGGGGTGGCTCCTACAATGAGCAGTTCTTC
CASSQDGGGGSYNEQFF